This T cell receptor (beta chain) was obtained from a study of siplizumab effects on memory and regulatory T cells. V shed 6 bases and J 2 bases; nucleotides not matched to a gene: 7. The CDR3 totals 15 residues. Germline CDR1 reads SGHAT; CDR2 reads FQNNGV. A word on this clone: Its antigen is still unknown.

Points from the study as a whole: Treg origin accounted for an average of roughly 69% of mappable alloreactive CD4+ clones with siplizumab and 25% to 30% in controls. Unstimulated subsets accounted for the mapping of only a minor share of the clones that were alloreactive. It was never confirmed that proliferating Tregs from siplizumab cultures were suppressive.

Roughly 9.3 x 10^4 TCR templates were assayed per sample. The repertoire was sequenced with immunoSEQ multiplex PCR; TCRdb's copy has only in-frame clones and lacks some. This sample has some 100,000 clones; around 95% occur once, and the top ten carry roughly 0.61%. The TCR comes from a human donor in good health. Sequencing was carried out using Tregs sorted from blood. The chain carries TRBV11-2 and TRBJ1-5; TRBD1 matches 7 bases. In DNA, the CDR3 is TGTGCCAGCAGTTCAGACAGGGTGGGCAATCAGCCCCAGCATTTT. As protein: CASSSDRVGNQPQHF.